This T cell receptor beta chain was recovered during a study of blood T cells in healthy people across ages. Sample-barcoded 5' priming and a J-beta primer mix drove a second PCR of 7 to 11 cycles. MiXCR was run by TCRdb on the 5' RACE reads, yielding one entry per CDR3 protein. Found here are 1.5 million to 2 million distinct CDR3 sequences, 28% of them singletons; the top ten hold roughly 8%. Points on this clonotype: Its specificity is unknown.

Per germline, CDR1 SGDLS and CDR2 YYNGEE. V was pared by 4 bases and J by 6 bases, with 14 bases between. The CDR3 is 14 residues long. Study-level results: Higher naive T cell percentage went strongly together with higher TCR beta diversity.

The clonotype comes from a woman younger than 45 in good health. The chain couples TRBV9 to TRBJ2-1; D perhaps matches TRBD2 (6 bases). The specimen sequenced was blood. CDR3 sequence reads: CASSPRTTLNEQFF. CDR3 DNA: TGTGCCAGCAGCCCACGGACTACCCTCAATGAGCAGTTCTTC. The variable domain in full, completed from reference TRBV9 and TRBJ2-1, reads DSGVTQTPKHLITATGQRVTLRCSPRSGDLSVYWYQQSLDQGLQFLIQYYNGEERAKGNILERFSAQQFPDLHSELNLSSLELGDSALYFCASSPRTTLNEQFFGPGTRLTVL.